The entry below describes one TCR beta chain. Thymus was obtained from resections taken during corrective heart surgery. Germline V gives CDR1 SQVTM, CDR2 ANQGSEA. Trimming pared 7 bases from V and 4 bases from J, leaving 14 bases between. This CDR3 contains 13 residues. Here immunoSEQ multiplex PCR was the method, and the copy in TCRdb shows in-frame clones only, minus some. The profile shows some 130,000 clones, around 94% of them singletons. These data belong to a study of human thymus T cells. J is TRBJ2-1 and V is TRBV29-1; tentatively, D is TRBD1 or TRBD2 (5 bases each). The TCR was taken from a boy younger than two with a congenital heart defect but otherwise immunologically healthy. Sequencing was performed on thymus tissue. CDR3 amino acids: CSGRDGNYNEQFF. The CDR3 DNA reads TGCAGCGGCCGGGACGGGAATTACAATGAGCAGTTCTTC.